The 6 T cell receptor beta chains below come from one sample, sequenced in a study of T cell responses to AZD1222 COVID-19 vaccine. Some clones are missing from TCRdb's copy, which holds only in-frame ones; the method was immunoSEQ multiplex PCR. The sample lists about 45,000 clones, about 82% seen once, with about a fifth in the top ten. The sequenced sample was peripheral blood, obtained 28 days after the second dose of the MenACWY control vaccine. The receptors come from an adult who received the MenACWY meningococcal vaccine as a control.

The CDR3 protein is CASSSSRGADNEQFF. The CDR3 DNA reads as TGTGCCAGCAGCTCGTCGCGGGGAGCAGACAATGAGCAGTTCTTC. The chain recombines TRBV5-6 with TRBJ2-1; tentative D call: TRBD2 (6 bases). Germline CDR1 and CDR2: SGHDT and YYEEEE. Trimming cost V 3 bases and J 5 bases, with 15 bases left between them. This CDR3 spans 15 amino acids.

The J gene is TRBJ1-5, the V gene TRBV30; possible D gene TRBD1, 5 bases. This CDR3 has 14 amino acids. CDR1 is GTSNPN and CDR2 is SVGIG in the germline V gene (reference sequence). Deletions cut 3 bases from V and 2 bases from J, with 11 bases between. The CDR3 DNA reads as TGTGCCTGGAGCGAGGGGTTTGGCAATCAGCCCCAGCATTTT. This translates into CAWSEGFGNQPQHF.

The rearrangement joins TRBV4-2 to TRBJ1-1; D may be TRBD1 (5 bases). Germline V CDR1 and CDR2: LGHNA, YNFKEQ. V shed 3 bases and J shed 11 bases, with 16 bases lying between them. The CDR3 has 13 amino acids. This chain's CDR3 is CASSQREGKEAFF. CDR3 bases: TGTGCCAGCAGCCAGCGGGAGGGGAAGGAGGCTTTCTTT.

A single count supports this clone. The chain joins TRBV2 to TRBJ1-5; the D gene is possibly TRBD1 (6 bases). CDR1 is SNHLY and CDR2 is FYNNEI in the germline V gene. CDR3 length: 15 amino acids. Trimming shortened V by 4 bases and J by 6 bases, and 16 bases separated the two germline ends. The DNA for the CDR3 is TGTGCCAGCAGTGCCTGGGCCAGGGGTGGTCAGCCCCAGCATTTT. Translating gives CASSAWARGGQPQHF.

This clone appeared a few times. This rearrangement joins TRBV6-2 or TRBV6-3 to TRBJ1-2; D gene ambiguous. V was pared by 6 bases and J by 7 bases, with 18 bases between. This CDR3 is 14 amino acids long. Per germline, CDR1 MNHEY and CDR2 SVGEGT. The CDR3 region is CASSFGPSAPGYTF. CDR3 in DNA: TGTGCCAGCAGCTTCGGACCCTCGGCACCTGGCTACACCTTC.

This clone was counted between two and nine times. The rearrangement uses TRBV28 and TRBJ1-2; D is uncertain. The germline gives CDR1 MDHEN, CDR2 SYDVKM. This CDR3 has 13 residues. With 5 bases removed from V and 8 bases from J, the gap between germline ends came to 15 bases. The CDR3 DNA is TGTGCCAGCAGTCCCCCCAGGTGGTTCGGCTACACCTTC. Translation gives CASSPPRWFGYTF.